The 9 T cell receptor beta chains below come from one sample, sequenced in a study of CD8 T cells in Susac syndrome. Random hexamers served to reverse transcribe roughly 0.45 to 1 ug RNA. One entry per CDR3 protein results from TCRdb running MiXCR on the immunoSEQ multiplex PCR reads. The sample includes some 180,000 distinct CDR3 sequences, just under 95% of them seen just once. The sequenced material came from CD4+ T cells from PBMCs. The source of these receptors is a human donor with Susac syndrome.

The chain joins TRBV20-1 to TRBJ2-6, with no clear D. The CDR3 extends over 15 amino acids. Germline V gene data show CDR1 as DFQATT and CDR2 as SNEGSKA (reference sequence). V lost 5 bases, J lost 2 bases, and 13 bases lay in between. For the CDR3, the DNA is TGCAGTGCTTCCCTGGTGGGTACTGGGGCCAACGTCCTGACTTTC. Protein: CSASLVGTGANVLTF.

The table lists this clonotype with a count of one. The chain has TRBV28 and TRBJ1-3; D gene uncertain. Germline V lookup: CDR1 MDHEN, CDR2 SYDVKM. Trimming pared 5 bases from V and 9 bases from J, leaving 11 bases between. The CDR3 contains 12 residues. The CDR3 protein is CASSGLIGTIYF. The CDR3 DNA follows: TGTGCCAGCAGTGGTCTTATCGGCACCATATATTTT.

The chain carries TRBV4-1 and TRBJ2-4, with TRBD2 matching 10 bases. Germline V gene data show CDR1 as MGHRA and CDR2 as YSYEKL. V lost 3 bases, J lost 0 bases, and 8 bases stayed unmatched. CDR3 length equals 18 residues. CDR3 protein: CASSHGIAGGIAKNIQYF. The CDR3 coding sequence is TGCGCCAGCAGCCACGGCATAGCGGGGGGAATAGCCAAAAACATTCAGTACTTC.

The J gene is TRBJ2-1, the V gene TRBV29-1; 7 bases are a match to TRBD2. V lost 8 bases and J lost 6; bases outside the gene matches: 16. CDR3 size: 15 residues. Germline V gene data show CDR1 as SQVTM and CDR2 as ANQGSEA. As DNA, the CDR3 is TGCAGCACCCGGAGGGGCGGGAGTTCTTTCAATGAGCAGTTCTTC. Amino acids: CSTRRGGSSFNEQFF.

The chain carries TRBV30 and TRBJ2-5; D is unclear. Germline loops: CDR1 GTSNPN, CDR2 SVGIG (reference sequence). This CDR3 contains 12 residues. The ends were cut back, 1 base at V and 1 base at J, with 4 bases in the middle. CDR3 nucleotide sequence: TGTGCCTGGAGTGGGGCCCAAGAGACCCAGTACTTC. Its protein is CAWSGAQETQYF.

The chain links TRBV27 to TRBJ1-5; D might be TRBD1 (5 bases). The CDR3 length is 16 residues. CDR1 and CDR2 from the germline V gene are MNHEY and SMNVEV (reference sequence). Deletions cut 4 bases from V and 3 bases from J, with 16 bases between. The CDR3 DNA is TGTGCCAGCAGTTCCCAGGGAAGAGGTGACAATCAGCCCCAGCATTTT. It specifies CASSSQGRGDNQPQHF.

Here the CDR3 DNA reads TGCAGCGTCCAGACAGGGGGGGGCAATCAGCCCCAGCATTTT. Translated, it gives CSVQTGGGNQPQHF. The V and J genes are TRBV29-1 and TRBJ1-5; 9 bases agree with TRBD1. CDR3 length: 14 residues. V trimming: 6 bases; J trimming: 2 bases; junction bases outside the gene matches: 5. In germline, CDR1 is SQVTM, CDR2 ANQGSEA.

V is TRBV6-5 and J is TRBJ2-1, with TRBD1 identical over 11 bases. The CDR3 is made up of 13 amino acids. V lost 5 bases, J lost 8 bases, and 2 bases stayed unmatched. Looked up from germline, CDR1 is MNHEY and CDR2 is SVGAGI. CDR3 sequence: CASSRDRGDEQFF. In DNA, the CDR3 is TGTGCCAGCAGTCGGGACAGGGGGGATGAGCAGTTCTTC.

The table lists this clonotype with a count of one. This rearrangement joins TRBV7-2 to TRBJ2-5; 8 nucleotides match TRBD1. V was clipped by 5 bases and J by 0 bases; unmatched bases: 5. Germline-derived CDR1 and CDR2 are SGHTA and FQGNSA. This CDR3 is built from 15 residues. DNA of the CDR3: TGTGCCAGCAGCACCAGGGGGCGCGACCAAGAGACCCAGTACTTC. Translation: CASSTRGRDQETQYF.